In this sample, the clone carrying this T cell receptor beta chain turned up many times. Antigen unknown. Germline CDR1 SGHNT, CDR2 YYREEE (reference sequence). Trimming stripped 4 bases from V and 5 bases from J, with 12 bases between. This CDR3 region has 14 residues. This sample is drawn from a study of glioma-infiltrating T cells. General study findings and limits: Very few CDR3 sequences were shared between tissue and blood. Non-neoplastic patients had below-expected tissue-blood divergence, while all gliomas exceeded expectation.

Using RNA template, CDR3s of TCR alpha and beta were amplified with iRepertoire arm-PCR. Input was about 100-450 ng of tissue mRNA or PBMC total RNA. TCRdb recomputed calls from the multiplex PCR reads with MiXCR, one row per CDR3 protein. The sample lists about 210,000 distinct CDR3 sequences, roughly a third occurring once. The sequence was collected from a human donor with low-grade glioma or glioblastoma, undergoing nonglioma brain surgery, or in good health (not recorded which). Sequenced input: glioma tissue, nonneoplastic brain tissue, or PBMCs (not recorded which). The chain combines TRBV5-4 with TRBJ1-4; TRBD1 is a possible D gene (5 bases). The CDR3 nucleotides are TGTGCCAGCAGCCCACAGGTCGGCAATGAAAAACTGTTTTTT. Its translation is CASSPQVGNEKLFF.